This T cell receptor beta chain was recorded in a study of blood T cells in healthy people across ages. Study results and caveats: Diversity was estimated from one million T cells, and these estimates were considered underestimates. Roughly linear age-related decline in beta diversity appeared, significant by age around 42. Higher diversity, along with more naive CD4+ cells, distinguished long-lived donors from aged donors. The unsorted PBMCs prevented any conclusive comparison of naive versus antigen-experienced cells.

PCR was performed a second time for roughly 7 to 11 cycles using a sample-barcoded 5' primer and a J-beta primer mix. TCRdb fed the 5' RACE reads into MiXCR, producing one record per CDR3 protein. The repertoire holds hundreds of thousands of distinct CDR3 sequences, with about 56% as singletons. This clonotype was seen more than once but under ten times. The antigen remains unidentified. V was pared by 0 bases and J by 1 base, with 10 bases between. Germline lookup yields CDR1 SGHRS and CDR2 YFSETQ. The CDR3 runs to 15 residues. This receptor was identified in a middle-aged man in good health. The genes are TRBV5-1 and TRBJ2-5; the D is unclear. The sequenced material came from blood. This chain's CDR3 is CASSLAGRLQETQYF. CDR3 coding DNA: TGCGCCAGCAGCTTGGCGGGCAGACTCCAAGAGACCCAGTACTTC.